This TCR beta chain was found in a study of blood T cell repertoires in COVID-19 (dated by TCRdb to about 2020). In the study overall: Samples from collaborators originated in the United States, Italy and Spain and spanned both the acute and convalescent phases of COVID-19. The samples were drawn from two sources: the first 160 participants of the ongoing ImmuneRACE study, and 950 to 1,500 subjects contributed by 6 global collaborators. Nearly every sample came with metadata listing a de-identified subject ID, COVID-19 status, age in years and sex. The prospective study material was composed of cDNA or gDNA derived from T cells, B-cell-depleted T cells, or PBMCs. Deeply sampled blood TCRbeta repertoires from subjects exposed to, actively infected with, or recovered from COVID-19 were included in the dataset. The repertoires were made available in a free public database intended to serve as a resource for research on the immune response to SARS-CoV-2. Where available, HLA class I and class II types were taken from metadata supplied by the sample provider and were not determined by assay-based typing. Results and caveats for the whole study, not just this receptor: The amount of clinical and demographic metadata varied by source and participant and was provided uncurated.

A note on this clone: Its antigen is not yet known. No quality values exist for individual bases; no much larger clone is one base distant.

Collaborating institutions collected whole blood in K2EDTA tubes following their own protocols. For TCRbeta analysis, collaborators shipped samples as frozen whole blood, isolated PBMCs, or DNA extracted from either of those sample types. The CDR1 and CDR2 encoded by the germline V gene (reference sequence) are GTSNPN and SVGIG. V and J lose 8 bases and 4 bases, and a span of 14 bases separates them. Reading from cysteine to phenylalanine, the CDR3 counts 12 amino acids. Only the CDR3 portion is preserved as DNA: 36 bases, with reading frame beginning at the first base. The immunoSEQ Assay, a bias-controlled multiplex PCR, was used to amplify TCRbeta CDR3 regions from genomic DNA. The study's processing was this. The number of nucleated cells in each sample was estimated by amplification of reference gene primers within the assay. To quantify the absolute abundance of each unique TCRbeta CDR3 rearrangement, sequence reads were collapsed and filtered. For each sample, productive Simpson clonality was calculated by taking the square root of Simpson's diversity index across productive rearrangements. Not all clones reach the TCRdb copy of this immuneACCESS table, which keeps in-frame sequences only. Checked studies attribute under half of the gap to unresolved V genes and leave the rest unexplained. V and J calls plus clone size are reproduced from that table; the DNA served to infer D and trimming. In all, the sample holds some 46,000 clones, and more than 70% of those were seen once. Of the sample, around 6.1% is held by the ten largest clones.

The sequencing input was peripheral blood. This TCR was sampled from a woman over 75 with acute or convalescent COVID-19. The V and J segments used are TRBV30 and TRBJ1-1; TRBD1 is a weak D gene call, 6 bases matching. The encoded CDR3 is CAIGGARTEAFF. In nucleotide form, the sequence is TGTGCCATCGGGGGGGCTCGCACTGAAGCTTTCTTT.